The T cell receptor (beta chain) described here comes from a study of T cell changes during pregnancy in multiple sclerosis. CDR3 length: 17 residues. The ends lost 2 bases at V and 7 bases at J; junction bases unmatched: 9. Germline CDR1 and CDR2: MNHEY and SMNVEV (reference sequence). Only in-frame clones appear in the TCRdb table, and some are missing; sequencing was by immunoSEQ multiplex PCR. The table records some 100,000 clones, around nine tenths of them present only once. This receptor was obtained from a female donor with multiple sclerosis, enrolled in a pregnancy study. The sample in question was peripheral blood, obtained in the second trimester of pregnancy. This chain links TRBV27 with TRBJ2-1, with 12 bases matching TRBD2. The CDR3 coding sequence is TGTGCCAGCAGTTTACCCCCCCTAGCGGGAGGGCCTAATGAGCAGTTCTTC. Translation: CASSLPPLAGGPNEQFF.